The TCR beta chain described here comes from a study of T cells in localized non-small cell lung cancer. Study-wide results and caveats: The highest T cell clonality was in uninvolved adjacent lung, above tumor. Adjacent lung had a median about 57 of the 100 largest tumor clones. Tumor samples were not multi-region, leaving intratumor heterogeneity unexcluded. Greater blood T cell density accompanied longer overall survival.

As to this clone: What it binds is unknown.

The data were produced by immunoSEQ multiplex PCR, yet TCRdb's version contains in-frame clones alone and is incomplete. The sample has about 39,000 clones, around 75% seen once. The source is a woman between 40 and 69 years old with stage II squamous cell lung carcinoma. The sequencing used PBMCs, collected before any cancer treatment.

CDR3 residues: CASSLVAVNSYNEQFF. CDR3 DNA: TGTGCCAGCAGTTTGGTAGCGGTAAACTCCTACAATGAGCAGTTCTTC. The rearrangement joins TRBV27 to TRBJ2-1, with D possibly matching TRBD2 (6 bases). V was pared by 3 bases and J by 0 bases, with 12 bases between. The germline gives CDR1 MNHEY, CDR2 SMNVEV (reference sequence). The CDR3 contains 16 residues.